Each of the 20 T cell receptor beta chains below was sequenced from the same sample in a study of blood T cell repertoires in COVID-19. Clones were read by immunoSEQ multiplex PCR, and TCRdb kept only the in-frame ones, dropping some. The sample lists about 270,000 clones; 81% were seen once. The source material was peripheral blood. The origin of the receptors is a woman aged 60-70 years with active or convalescent COVID-19.

In its sample, this clone was seen once. The chain is built from TRBV18 and TRBJ2-3; D ambiguous. This CDR3 is 13 amino acids long. Germline V CDR1 and CDR2: KGHSH, LQKENI. V lost 5 bases to trimming and J lost 1 base, with 7 bases between them. CDR3 amino acids: CASSSPGTDTQYF. The CDR3 region has the DNA TGTGCCAGCTCATCCCCTGGCACAGATACGCAGTATTTT.

This clone was detected only a few times. The chain uses TRBV19 and TRBJ1-5, with D unresolved. The CDR3 consists of 13 residues. V lost 2 bases and J lost 7, with 9 bases in between. The V gene's germline CDR1 is LNHDA and CDR2 SQIVND (reference sequence). CDR3 nucleotides: TGTGCCAGTAGTATACCCTTAGAACAGCCCCAGCATTTT. Its protein is CASSIPLEQPQHF.

This chain uses TRBV7-2 with TRBJ2-5; 7 bases fit TRBD2. V lost 2 bases, J lost 1 base, and 10 bases stayed unmatched. CDR1 SGHTA and CDR2 FQGNSA come from the germline V gene. This CDR3 region has 17 residues. CDR3 DNA: TGTGCCAGCAGCTTATTGGGGGGGGGAACCTTCCAAGAGACCCAGTACTTC. Translated: CASSLLGGGTFQETQYF.

The rearrangement uses TRBV9 and TRBJ2-3; 10 bases line up with TRBD2. The CDR3 extends over 16 amino acids. The germline gives CDR1 SGDLS, CDR2 YYNGEE. The V gene end was trimmed by 2 bases and the J gene end by 2 bases; junction bases not matched to a gene: 5. CDR3 protein: CASSVDGLADTDTQYF. CDR3 DNA: TGTGCCAGCAGCGTCGACGGACTAGCGGACACAGATACGCAGTATTTT. Based on the CDR3 plus reference TRBV9 and TRBJ2-3, the full variable domain is DSGVTQTPKHLITATGQRVTLRCSPRSGDLSVYWYQQSLDQGLQFLIQYYNGEERAKGNILERFSAQQFPDLHSELNLSSLELGDSALYFCASSVDGLADTDTQYFGPGTRLTVL.

The chain recombines TRBV19 with TRBJ1-2; maybe TRBD1 (5 bases). The V and J ends lost 5 bases and 5 bases respectively, with 12 bases between them. The CDR3 is made up of 13 amino acids. Per the germline V gene, CDR1 is LNHDA and CDR2 is SQIVND (reference sequence). The CDR3 bases are TGTGCCAGTAGTGTTGACAGAACTTATGGCTACACCTTC. Amino acids: CASSVDRTYGYTF.

This chain links TRBV30 with TRBJ1-2, with 10 positions matching TRBD1. Germline V CDR1 and CDR2: GTSNPN, SVGIG (reference sequence). The V and J ends lost 3 bases and 8 bases, in that order; junction bases with no gene match: 9. The CDR3 loop spans 14 amino acids. The CDR3 sequence is CAWRTRDRGHGYTF. CDR3 in DNA: TGTGCCTGGAGGACTCGGGACAGGGGACACGGCTACACCTTC.

This clone has more than one count but fewer than ten. V usage is TRBV19 and J usage is TRBJ1-2; D gene ambiguous. The CDR3 totals 13 residues. Trimming stripped 6 bases from V and 4 bases from J, with 12 bases between. Germline assignment: CDR1 LNHDA and CDR2 SQIVND (reference sequence). In DNA form, the CDR3 reads TGTGCCAGTAGAACCCTAGTCACCTATGGCTACACCTTC. It translates to CASRTLVTYGYTF.

The DNA for the CDR3 is TGTGCCTGGAGTCGGGAGGGACTAGCCAAAAACATTCAGTACTTC. This gives the protein CAWSREGLAKNIQYF. The J gene is TRBJ2-4, the V gene TRBV30, with 8 bases identical to TRBD2. Unmatched junction bases numbered 3, after V lost 2 bases and J lost 0 bases. Germline CDR1 and CDR2: GTSNPN and SVGIG (reference sequence). The CDR3 has 15 residues.

This chain connects TRBV7-9 to TRBJ2-2; weak D call: TRBD1 (5 bases). Germline CDR1 and CDR2: SEHNR and FQNEAQ (reference sequence). V was pared by 11 bases and J by 6 bases, with 19 bases between. CDR3 length: 14 residues. CDR3 DNA sequence: TGTGCCTTCAGGGCGGTGGTGGACGCCGGGGAGCTGTTTTTT. Translation gives CAFRAVVDAGELFF. Full variable domain (missing parts from reference TRBV7-9 and TRBJ2-2): DTGVSQNPRHKITKRGQNVTFRCDPISEHNRLYWYRQTLGQGPEFLTYFQNEAQLEKSRLLSDRFSAERPKGSFSTLEIQRTEQGDSAMYLCAFRAVVDAGELFFGEGSRLTVL.

This clone has just a few counts. V is TRBV29-1 and J is TRBJ2-2; D is ambiguous. Trimming pared 7 bases from V and 1 base from J, leaving 13 bases between. The germline CDR1 and CDR2 sequences are SQVTM and ANQGSEA. The CDR3 extends over 14 amino acids. CDR3 protein: CSGTLDWNTGELFF. CDR3 nucleotide sequence: TGCAGCGGTACCCTAGACTGGAACACCGGGGAGCTGTTTTTT.

In its sample, this clone was seen a few times. CDR3 nucleotide sequence: TGCGCCAGCAGCCTGAACAGGGGCGTCTACACCTTC. Protein sequence: CASSLNRGVYTF. The rearrangement uses TRBV4-3 and TRBJ1-2; 7 positions agree with TRBD1. The CDR3 spans 12 residues. Germline CDR1 is LGHNA and CDR2 is YSLEER. Trimming at V came to 4 bases and at J to 10 bases, leaving 6 bases not matched to a gene.

This chain connects TRBV7-2 to TRBJ2-7, with TRBD2 matching over 12 bases. The germline CDR1 and CDR2 sequences are SGHTA and FQGNSA. V dropped 2 bases and J dropped 5; count of bases not matched to a gene: 4. This CDR3 comprises 15 residues. Written as DNA, the CDR3 is TGTGCCAGCAGCTTAACTAGCGGGGGGATTGACGAGCAGTACTTC. Protein product: CASSLTSGGIDEQYF.

The gene calls are TRBV7-6 and TRBJ2-7; a weak D match, TRBD2 (6 bases). Germline lookup yields CDR1 SGHVS and CDR2 FNYEAQ. This CDR3 spans 14 amino acids. Trimming shortened V by 1 base and J by 0 bases, and 7 bases separated the two germline ends. The CDR3: CASSLGGDSYEQYF. The CDR3 coding sequence is TGTGCCAGCAGCTTAGGGGGGGACTCCTACGAGCAGTACTTC.

The V and J genes are TRBV5-1 and TRBJ1-2, with D maybe TRBD1 (6 bases). Germline CDR1 and CDR2: SGHRS and YFSETQ. With 1 base removed from V and 6 bases from J, the gap between germline ends came to 25 bases. The length of the CDR3 is 18 residues. DNA of the CDR3: TGCGCCAGCAGCTTGTTAGTACAGGGAATCCCCCCAGTCCATGGCTACACCTTC. Protein sequence: CASSLLVQGIPPVHGYTF.

This sequence joins TRBV5-6 and TRBJ2-5; 8 positions agree with TRBD2. This CDR3 contains 14 residues. In germline, CDR1 is SGHDT, CDR2 YYEEEE. After removal of 7 bases from V and 9 bases from J, the junction contained 14 bases not matched to a gene. CDR3 DNA sequence: TGTGCCAGCCACGGGACTAGGGAGTTAGCGGCCCAGTACTTC. Its protein is CASHGTRELAAQYF.

The genes are TRBV7-2 and TRBJ1-5; D ambiguous. The CDR3 consists of 15 residues. Germline CDR1 is SGHTA and CDR2 is FQGNSA. V was trimmed by 3 bases and J by 7 bases, leaving 16 bases between them. The CDR3 DNA sequence: TGTGCCAGCAGCTTGACCCGAGAGGGTGGACAGCCCCAGCATTTT. Translation: CASSLTREGGQPQHF. Together with reference TRBV7-2 and TRBJ1-5, the CDR3 gives the full variable domain: GAGVSQSPSNKVTEKGKDVELRCDPISGHTALYWYRQSLGQGLEFLIYFQGNSAPDKSGLPSDRFSAERTGGSVSTLTIQRTQQEDSAVYLCASSLTREGGQPQHFGDGTRLSIL.

The CDR3 DNA is TGTGCCAGTAGTCGAACTTTGGACAGGGGGGATCAGCCCCAGCATTTT. Translation gives CASSRTLDRGDQPQHF. The chain uses TRBV19 and TRBJ1-5, with 10 bases aligning to TRBD1. Per germline, CDR1 LNHDA and CDR2 SQIVND (reference sequence). The trim removed 5 bases at V and 5 bases at J, leaving 9 bases unmatched. This CDR3 has 16 residues.

On this clone: Germline and junction disagree at one end, which may indicate a read error. The chain uses TRBV7-2 and TRBJ1-3; 7 nucleotides line up with TRBD1. Per germline, CDR1 SGHTA and CDR2 FQGNSA. The CDR3 is 13 amino acids. The CDR3 coding sequence is TGTGCCAGCAGTAGTTCATCGGCCGGGACAGTTCATTTT. Translated: CASSSSSAGTVHF.

The CDR3 DNA is TGCGCCAGCAGCTCAGAATTGGGGACAGCCGATGGCTACACCTTC. Its translation: CASSSELGTADGYTF. This chain connects TRBV5-1 to TRBJ1-2; 7 bases align to TRBD1. The CDR3 sequence is 15 residues long. The V gene end was trimmed by 3 bases and the J gene end by 6 bases; junction bases not matched to a gene: 11. Germline V gives CDR1 SGHRS, CDR2 YFSETQ.

The V and J genes are TRBV11-2 and TRBJ1-6; 7 bases line up with TRBD1. The CDR3 contains 17 residues. V shed 6 bases and J 0 bases; nucleotides not matched to a gene: 8. The V gene's germline CDR1 is SGHAT and CDR2 FQNNGV. The CDR3 sequence is CASRQTGRSSYNSPLHF. The CDR3 nucleotides are TGTGCCAGCAGGCAGACAGGGAGGAGCTCCTATAATTCACCCCTCCACTTT.